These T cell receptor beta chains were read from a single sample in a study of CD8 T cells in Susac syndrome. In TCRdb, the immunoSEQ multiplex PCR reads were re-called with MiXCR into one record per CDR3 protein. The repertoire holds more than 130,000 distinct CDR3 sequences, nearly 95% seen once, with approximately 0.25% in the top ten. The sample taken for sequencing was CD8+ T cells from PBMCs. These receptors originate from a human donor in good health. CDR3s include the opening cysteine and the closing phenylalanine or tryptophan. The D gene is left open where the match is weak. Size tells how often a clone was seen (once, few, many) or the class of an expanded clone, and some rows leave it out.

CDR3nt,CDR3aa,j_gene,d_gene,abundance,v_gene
TGTGCCAGCAGCGAACTAGCGGGAGGGCTCCATGAGCAGTTCTTC,CASSELAGGLHEQFF,TRBJ2-1,TRBD2,.,TRBV3-1
TGTGCCAGCAGTTCGGGACTGTCTATTAACACCGGGGAGCTGTTTTTT,CASSSGLSINTGELFF,TRBJ2-2,.,once,TRBV27
TGTGCCAGCAGCGTAGGGGCAGGGAACACTGAAGCTTTCTTT,CASSVGAGNTEAFF,TRBJ1-1,.,.,TRBV9
TGTGCCAGCTCACCTGCGGGAGGTATACCTACCGATGAGCAGTTCTTC,CASSPAGGIPTDEQFF,TRBJ2-1,TRBD2,.,TRBV18
TGTGCCACCACAGACGGGGGTAGCGTCGATGAGCAGTTCTTC,CATTDGGSVDEQFF,TRBJ2-1,.,.,TRBV15
TGTGCCTGGGGACATTTCACTGAAGCTTTCTTT,CAWGHFTEAFF,TRBJ1-1,.,.,TRBV30
TGTGCCAGCAGTCCATGGACGGCCGAAGTGTCCCAGTACTTC,CASSPWTAEVSQYF,TRBJ2-5,.,.,TRBV12-3/TRBV12-4
TGCGCCAGCAGCTTTGGACAGGCGAACACTGAAGCTTTCTTT,CASSFGQANTEAFF,TRBJ1-1,TRBD1,.,TRBV5-1
TGTGCCAGCAGCCCCCCGTTAGCGAGCGAGCAGTACTTC,CASSPPLASEQYF,TRBJ2-7,.,.,TRBV13
TGTGCCTGGAGTGTACTGGGCGGGAGGATCTACGAGCAGTACTTC,CAWSVLGGRIYEQYF,TRBJ2-7,TRBD2,.,TRBV30
TGTGCCAGCAGTTTATCGCCTAGCGGGAGAGGAGAGACCCAGTACTTC,CASSLSPSGRGETQYF,TRBJ2-5,TRBD2,once,TRBV27
TGTGCCAGCACCCTAAGAGGGCCTAGCACCGGGGAGCTGTTTTTT,CASTLRGPSTGELFF,TRBJ2-2,.,.,TRBV27
TGTGCCACCAGCAGATCCCCGGGACAGGGTCAAGAGACCCAGTACTTC,CATSRSPGQGQETQYF,TRBJ2-5,TRBD1,.,TRBV15